These 18 T cell receptor beta chains were all obtained from the same sample, sequenced in a study of chemoradiotherapy in HPV16-positive cancers. Assay: immunoSEQ multiplex PCR; the TCRdb copy retains only in-frame clones and omits some. This table has 750 to 900 clones, approximately 87% appearing once. This material consisted of tumor tissue, taken from a patient who underwent chemoradiotherapy. These receptor sequences come from a human donor with HPV-associated anogenital cancer.

V is TRBV5-1 and J is TRBJ1-1, with a possible D match to TRBD1 (5 bases). Trimming took 4 bases from V and 7 from J, leaving 20 bases between them. This CDR3 has 15 residues. Germline CDR1 is SGHRS and CDR2 is YFSETQ. The CDR3 is CASSGASLGEGEAFF. In DNA, the CDR3 is TGCGCCAGCAGCGGCGCCTCTTTGGGGGAGGGTGAAGCTTTCTTT.

The V call is TRBV11-1, the J call TRBJ1-5, with 7 positions matching TRBD1. Germline-derived CDR1 and CDR2 are SGHAT and FQDESV (reference sequence). The CDR3 spans 14 residues. The trim removed 5 bases at V and 7 bases at J, leaving 8 bases unmatched. The CDR3 bases are TGTGCCAGCAGCGCTACAGGGGCGGGACAGCCCCAGCATTTT. It specifies CASSATGAGQPQHF.

J is TRBJ2-7 and V is TRBV4-2; D is perhaps TRBD1 (6 bases). Germline values: CDR1 LGHNA, CDR2 YNFKEQ. V lost 0 bases to trimming and J lost 5 bases, with 8 bases between them. This CDR3 spans 13 amino acids. For the CDR3, the DNA is TGTGCCAGCAGCCAAGATCCAGGGGACGAGCAGTACTTC. Translation: CASSQDPGDEQYF.

V usage is TRBV2 and J usage is TRBJ1-2, with D possibly matching TRBD1 (5 bases). V was pared by 6 bases and J by 8 bases, with 13 bases between. Germline lookup yields CDR1 SNHLY and CDR2 FYNNEI. CDR3 size: 12 residues. The chain's CDR3 is CASSREGLGYTF. CDR3 sequence (DNA): TGTGCCAGCAGCCGGGAGGGGCTGGGCTACACCTTC.

The chain links TRBV2 to TRBJ2-2, with no clear D. The CDR3 has 14 amino acids. CDR1 is SNHLY, CDR2 FYNNEI, per germline. Trimming took off 3 bases at V and 1 base at J, with 6 bases between the two ends. CDR3 amino acids: CASSELVNTGELFF. CDR3 coding DNA: TGTGCCAGCAGTGAGTTAGTGAACACCGGGGAGCTGTTTTTT.

The rearrangement uses TRBV5-1 and TRBJ1-2; TRBD1 agrees at 8 bases. Germline CDR1 SGHRS, CDR2 YFSETQ. This CDR3 is built from 18 residues. V lost 3 bases, J lost 2 bases, and 15 bases stayed unmatched. CDR3 protein: CASSSLSRDRSVNYGYTF. In nucleotides, the CDR3 is TGCGCCAGCAGCTCCTTGTCCCGGGACAGGAGCGTGAACTATGGCTACACCTTC.

The J gene is TRBJ1-2, the V gene TRBV14; a possible D gene is TRBD1 (5 bases). Per germline, CDR1 SGHDN and CDR2 FVKESK. V dropped 3 bases and J dropped 4 bases, with 15 bases sitting between them. CDR3 length equals 15 residues. CDR3 loop: CASSQDPRVTYGYTF. The CDR3 DNA follows: TGTGCCAGCAGCCAGGACCCCAGGGTAACCTATGGCTACACCTTC.

V is TRBV2 and J is TRBJ1-6, with D perhaps TRBD1 (5 bases). The germline gives CDR1 SNHLY, CDR2 FYNNEI. The CDR3 is 15 amino acids. Trimming took 2 bases from V and 9 from J, leaving 14 bases between them. The CDR3 loop reads CASSERGVPGSPLHF. CDR3 nucleotide sequence: TGTGCCAGCAGTGAAAGGGGAGTCCCCGGTTCACCCCTCCACTTT.

The chain joins TRBV18 to TRBJ2-5, with D unresolved. CDR3 length: 15 amino acids. CDR1 and CDR2 (germline): KGHSH, LQKENI. Trimming took 3 bases from V and 2 from J, leaving 13 bases between them. The CDR3 here is CASSPTNGLQETQYF. The CDR3 coding sequence is TGTGCCAGCTCACCTACCAACGGGTTGCAAGAGACCCAGTACTTC. Full variable domain (missing parts from reference TRBV18 and TRBJ2-5): NAGVMQNPRHLVRRRGQEARLRCSPMKGHSHVYWYRQLPEEGLKFMVYLQKENIIDESGMPKERFSAEFPKEGPSILRIQQVVRGDSAAYFCASSPTNGLQETQYFGPGTRLLVL.

The CDR3: CASSESLGGYEQFF. CDR3 nucleotides: TGCGCCAGCAGTGAGTCCTTGGGGGGTTATGAGCAGTTCTTC. This chain joins TRBV10-1 and TRBJ2-1; TRBD2 is a possible D gene (6 bases). The V gene's germline CDR1 is WNHNN and CDR2 SYGVQD (reference sequence). This CDR3 contains 14 residues. V lost 0 bases to trimming and J lost 8 bases, with 11 bases between them.

This clone was detected a few times. The V gene is TRBV4-1, the J gene TRBJ2-5, with TRBD2 identical over 8 bases. CDR3 length equals 14 residues. V lost 4 bases and J lost 3; bases outside the gene matches: 4. Germline V lookup: CDR1 MGHRA, CDR2 YSYEKL. This chain's CDR3 is CASSLGTREETQYF. CDR3 bases: TGCGCCAGCAGCCTCGGGACTAGGGAAGAGACCCAGTACTTC.

The count of this clone is one. The chain recombines TRBV4-1 with TRBJ1-3, with D perhaps TRBD1 (5 bases). Trimming took 4 bases from V and 8 from J, leaving 15 bases between them. Per the germline V gene, CDR1 is MGHRA and CDR2 is YSYEKL. The CDR3 runs to 14 residues. CDR3 nucleotides: TGCGCCAGCAGCCCTCACGCCGCGGGGGACACCATATATTTT. It codes for CASSPHAAGDTIYF.

In DNA, the CDR3 is TGCGCCAGCCGGGAGGTGTATTCCGGCGAGCAGTACTTC. It codes for CASREVYSGEQYF. This chain uses TRBV5-1 with TRBJ2-7, with 7 bases aligning to TRBD2. CDR3 size: 13 residues. Unmatched junction bases numbered 10, after V lost 7 bases and J lost 6 bases. CDR1 is SGHRS, CDR2 YFSETQ, per germline.

V gene TRBV29-1 combines with J gene TRBJ2-5; D unresolved. The J call is in doubt because the DNA end fits TRBJ2-7 better. CDR1 SQVTM and CDR2 ANQGSEA come from the germline V gene. The CDR3 consists of 11 residues. The CDR3 sequence: CSVAVGYEQYF. The DNA for the CDR3 is TGCAGCGTTGCTGTCGGGTACGAGCAGTACTTC.

The chain joins TRBV7-8 to TRBJ2-1; D is possibly TRBD1 (5 bases). V lost 5 bases and J 6 bases, leaving 14 bases between the germline ends. Germline-derived CDR1 and CDR2 are SGHVS and FQNEAQ. This CDR3 contains 14 residues. The CDR3 region is CASSAETVRNEQFF. For the CDR3, the DNA is TGTGCCAGCAGCGCTGAGACAGTCCGCAATGAGCAGTTCTTC.

This clone was recorded a few times. The CDR3 DNA sequence: TGTGCCAGCAGCGGTACAGGGTTCACTGAAGCTTTCTTT. It specifies CASSGTGFTEAFF. The chain couples TRBV9 to TRBJ1-1, with D possibly matching TRBD1 (6 bases). This CDR3 has 13 residues. Germline V gene lookup returns CDR1 SGDLS and CDR2 YYNGEE. V shed 3 bases and J shed 4 bases, with 10 bases lying between them.

Points on this clone: The conserved final phenylalanine or tryptophan is absent from the CDR3, which likely points to a read error. The genes are TRBV6-6 and TRBJ1-2, with a possible D match to TRBD1 (6 bases). The CDR3 extends over 16 amino acids. Trimming took off 0 bases at V and 3 bases at J, with 14 bases between the two ends. The germline gives CDR1 MNHNY, CDR2 SVGAGI (reference sequence). The CDR3 loop is CASSYSSGGQDYGYTL. The CDR3 DNA sequence: TGTGCCAGCAGTTACTCCTCGGGGGGGCAGGACTATGGCTACACCCTC.

The genes are TRBV4-1 and TRBJ1-4; the D is unclear. The germline gives CDR1 MGHRA, CDR2 YSYEKL. CDR3 length equals 16 residues. The V gene lost 0 bases and the J gene lost 4 bases, with 12 bases spanning the gap. The CDR3 DNA reads TGCGCCAGCAGCCAAGAATTGGATGTCTTTAATGAAAAACTGTTTTTT. It encodes CASSQELDVFNEKLFF.